Given below is one TCR beta chain in context. The target antigen is unknown. The data stem from a study of cytomegalovirus exposure and HLA in healthy donors. Study results and limitations: Reported results showed that the classifier diagnosed cytomegalovirus status with high specificity and sensitivity.

The PCR had 60 Vbeta and 13 Jbeta primers. This table comes from immunoSEQ multiplex PCR, and its TCRdb copy is limited to in-frame clones, with some not included. The sample has about 200,000 clones; around 79% are singletons. Despite likely unrecorded immune exposures, the donors were nominally healthy at the time of sampling. V lost 6 bases, J lost 5 bases, and 7 bases stayed unmatched. The CDR3 covers 14 residues. CDR1 is MNHEY, CDR2 SVGAGI, per germline. Sequenced: PBMCs. The chain recombines TRBV6-5 with TRBJ1-5; 7 bases agree with TRBD1. The receptor was isolated from a woman aged 25 to 45 in good health and CMV-seropositive. The CDR3 coding sequence is TGTGCCAGCAGCCGTGGACAGGATTATCAGCCCCAGCATTTT. It translates to CASSRGQDYQPQHF.